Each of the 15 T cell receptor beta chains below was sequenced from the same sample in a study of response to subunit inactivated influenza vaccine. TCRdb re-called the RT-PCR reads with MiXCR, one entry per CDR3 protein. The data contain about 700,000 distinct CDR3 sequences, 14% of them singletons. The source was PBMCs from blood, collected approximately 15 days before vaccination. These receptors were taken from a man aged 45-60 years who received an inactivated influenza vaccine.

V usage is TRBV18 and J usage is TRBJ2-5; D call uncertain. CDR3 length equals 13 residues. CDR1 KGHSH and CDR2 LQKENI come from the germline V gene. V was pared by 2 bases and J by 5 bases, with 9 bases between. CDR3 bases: TGTGCCAGCTCACCAGAAACGTGGGAGACCCAGTACTTC. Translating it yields CASSPETWETQYF.

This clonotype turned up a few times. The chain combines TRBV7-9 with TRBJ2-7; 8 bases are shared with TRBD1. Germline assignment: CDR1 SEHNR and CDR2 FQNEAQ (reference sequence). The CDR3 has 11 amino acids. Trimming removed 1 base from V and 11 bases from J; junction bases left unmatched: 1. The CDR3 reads CASSLGQGKYF. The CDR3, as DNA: TGTGCCAGCAGCTTAGGACAGGGGAAGTACTTC.

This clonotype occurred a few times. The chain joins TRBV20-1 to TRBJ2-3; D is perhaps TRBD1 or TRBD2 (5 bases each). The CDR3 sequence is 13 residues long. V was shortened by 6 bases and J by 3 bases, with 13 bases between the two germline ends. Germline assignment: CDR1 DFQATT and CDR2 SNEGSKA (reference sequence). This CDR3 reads CSAISGGTDTQYF. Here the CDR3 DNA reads TGCAGTGCAATAAGTGGGGGTACAGATACGCAGTATTTT.

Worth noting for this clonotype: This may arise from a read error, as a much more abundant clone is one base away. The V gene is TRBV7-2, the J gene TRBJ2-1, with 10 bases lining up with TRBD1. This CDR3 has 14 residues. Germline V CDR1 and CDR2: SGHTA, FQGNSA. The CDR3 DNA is TGTGCCAGCGGCGGGACAGGGGCCTACAAAGAGCAGTTCTTC. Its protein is CASGGTGAYKEQFF.

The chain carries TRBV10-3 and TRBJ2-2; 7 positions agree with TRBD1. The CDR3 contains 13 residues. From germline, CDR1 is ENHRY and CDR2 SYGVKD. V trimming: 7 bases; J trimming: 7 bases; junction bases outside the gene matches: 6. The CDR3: CAIKAGGIGELFF. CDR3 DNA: TGTGCCATCAAAGCAGGGGGTATCGGGGAGCTGTTTTTT.

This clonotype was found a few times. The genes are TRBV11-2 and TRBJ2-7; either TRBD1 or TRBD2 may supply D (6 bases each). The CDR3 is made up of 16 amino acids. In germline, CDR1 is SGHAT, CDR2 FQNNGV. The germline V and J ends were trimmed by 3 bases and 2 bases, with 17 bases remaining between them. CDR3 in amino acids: CASSFPPGGDPYEQYF. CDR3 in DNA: TGTGCCAGCAGCTTCCCCCCCGGGGGCGATCCCTACGAGCAGTACTTC.

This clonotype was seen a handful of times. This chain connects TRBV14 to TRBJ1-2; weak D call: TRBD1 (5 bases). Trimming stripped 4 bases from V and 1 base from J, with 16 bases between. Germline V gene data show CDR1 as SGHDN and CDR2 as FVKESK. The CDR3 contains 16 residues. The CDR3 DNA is TGTGCCAGCAGCCGAATACCGGGACCGCGTAACTATGGCTACACCTTC. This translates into CASSRIPGPRNYGYTF.

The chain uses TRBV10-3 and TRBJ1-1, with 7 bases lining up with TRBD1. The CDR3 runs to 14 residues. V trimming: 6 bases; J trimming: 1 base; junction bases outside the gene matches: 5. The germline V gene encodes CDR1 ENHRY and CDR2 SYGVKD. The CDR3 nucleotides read TGTGCCATCAGGGGGGGACAGAAGAACACTGAAGCTTTCTTT. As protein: CAIRGGQKNTEAFF.

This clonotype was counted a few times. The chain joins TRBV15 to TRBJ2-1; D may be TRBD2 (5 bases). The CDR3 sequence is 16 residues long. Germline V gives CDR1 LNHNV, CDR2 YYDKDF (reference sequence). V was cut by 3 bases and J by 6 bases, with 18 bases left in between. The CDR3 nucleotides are TGTGCCACCAGCAGGTCCCGGGGTACAGTTGGCAATGAGCAGTTCTTC. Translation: CATSRSRGTVGNEQFF.

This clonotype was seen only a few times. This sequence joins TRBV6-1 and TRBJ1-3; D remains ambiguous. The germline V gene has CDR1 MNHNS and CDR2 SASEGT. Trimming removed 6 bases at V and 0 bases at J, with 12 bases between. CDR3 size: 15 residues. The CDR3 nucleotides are TGTGCCAGCAGAAAGGATCCAAACTCTGGAAACACCATATATTTT. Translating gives CASRKDPNSGNTIYF.

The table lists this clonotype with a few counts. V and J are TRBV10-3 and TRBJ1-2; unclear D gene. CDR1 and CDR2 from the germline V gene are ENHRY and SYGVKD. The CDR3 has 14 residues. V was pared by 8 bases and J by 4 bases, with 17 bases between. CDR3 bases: TGTGCCATCCAACTTAAAGCCGGAGGCTATGGCTACACCTTC. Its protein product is CAIQLKAGGYGYTF.

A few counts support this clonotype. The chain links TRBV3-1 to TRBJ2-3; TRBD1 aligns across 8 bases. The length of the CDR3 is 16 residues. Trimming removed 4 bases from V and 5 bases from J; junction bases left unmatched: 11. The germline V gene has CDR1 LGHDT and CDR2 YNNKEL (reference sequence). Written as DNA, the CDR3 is TGTGCCAGCAGCCGGAGAACCAGGGGGCGCGGAGATACGCAGTATTTT. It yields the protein CASSRRTRGRGDTQYF.

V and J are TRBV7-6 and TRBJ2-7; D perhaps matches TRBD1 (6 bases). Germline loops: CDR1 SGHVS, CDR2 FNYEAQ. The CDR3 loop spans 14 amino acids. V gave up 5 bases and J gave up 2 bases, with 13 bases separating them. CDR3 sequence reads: CASSPLGTPYEQYF. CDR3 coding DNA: TGTGCCAGCAGCCCCCTTGGGACACCCTACGAGCAGTACTTC.

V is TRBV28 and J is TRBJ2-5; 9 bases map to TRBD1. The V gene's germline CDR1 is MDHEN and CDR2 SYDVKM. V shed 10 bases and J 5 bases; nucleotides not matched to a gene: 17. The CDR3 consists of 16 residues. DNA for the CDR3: TGTGCCACCGACAGGCGGGGACAGGGCTTAGAGGAGACCCAGTACTTC. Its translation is CATDRRGQGLEETQYF. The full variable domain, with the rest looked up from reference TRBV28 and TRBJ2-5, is DVKVTQSSRYLVKRTGEKVFLECVQDMDHENMFWYRQDPGLGLRLIYFSYDVKMKEKGDIPEGYSVSREKKERFSLILESASTNQTSMYLCATDRRGQGLEETQYFGPGTRLLVL.

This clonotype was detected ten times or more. The CDR3 nucleotides read TGTGCCAGCAGCCTAACAGGGGCCTCTGGAAACACCATATATTTT. Encoded protein: CASSLTGASGNTIYF. The chain joins TRBV12-3 or TRBV12-4 to TRBJ1-3; 7 bases line up with TRBD1. With V trimmed by 6 bases and J by 0 bases, 5 bases remained unmatched. The CDR3 has 15 residues.